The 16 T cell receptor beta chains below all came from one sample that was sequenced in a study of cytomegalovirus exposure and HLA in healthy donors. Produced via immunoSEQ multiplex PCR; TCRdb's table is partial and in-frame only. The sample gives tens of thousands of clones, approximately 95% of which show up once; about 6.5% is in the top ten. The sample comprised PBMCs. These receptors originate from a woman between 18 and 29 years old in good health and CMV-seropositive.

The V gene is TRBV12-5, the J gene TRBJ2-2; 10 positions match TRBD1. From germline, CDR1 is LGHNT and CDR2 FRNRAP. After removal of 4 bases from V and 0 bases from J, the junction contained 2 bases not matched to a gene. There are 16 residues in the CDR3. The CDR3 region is CASGWDRGPNTGELFF. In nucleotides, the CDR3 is TGTGCTAGTGGTTGGGACAGGGGTCCGAACACCGGGGAGCTGTTTTTT. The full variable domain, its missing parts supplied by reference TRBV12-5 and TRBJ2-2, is DARVTQTPRHKVTEMGQEVTMRCQPILGHNTVFWYRQTMMQGLELLAYFRNRAPLDDSGMPKDRFSAEMPDATLATLKIQPSEPRDSAVYFCASGWDRGPNTGELFFGEGSRLTVL.

Written as DNA, the CDR3 is TGTGCCAGCAGCGTAGGTGCTAGCGGGGGATACGAAGAGACCCAGTACTTC. It translates to CASSVGASGGYEETQYF. The V gene is TRBV9, the J gene TRBJ2-5, with TRBD2 matching over 10 bases. Germline CDR1 SGDLS, CDR2 YYNGEE. V was pared by 0 bases and J by 3 bases, with 8 bases of the junction left unmatched. The CDR3 has 17 amino acids.

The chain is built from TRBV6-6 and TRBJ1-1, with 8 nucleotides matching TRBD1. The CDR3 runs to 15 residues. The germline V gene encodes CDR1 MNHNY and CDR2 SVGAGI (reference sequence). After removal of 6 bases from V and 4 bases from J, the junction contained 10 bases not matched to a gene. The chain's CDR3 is CASRNQQGGATEAFF. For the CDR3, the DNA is TGTGCCAGCAGGAATCAACAGGGGGGAGCCACTGAAGCTTTCTTT.

CDR3 bases: TGTGCCAGTATACCCACAGGAATACTCTATGGCTACACCTTC. Its translation is CASIPTGILYGYTF. The V and J genes are TRBV19 and TRBJ1-2; possibly TRBD1 for D (5 bases). The germline CDR1 and CDR2 sequences are LNHDA and SQIVND (reference sequence). The CDR3 consists of 14 residues. Trimming took 7 bases from V and 4 from J, leaving 16 bases between them.

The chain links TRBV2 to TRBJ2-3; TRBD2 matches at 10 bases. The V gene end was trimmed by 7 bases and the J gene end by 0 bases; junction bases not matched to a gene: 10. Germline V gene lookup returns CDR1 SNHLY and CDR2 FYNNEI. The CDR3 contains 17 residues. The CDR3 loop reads CASTRWPSGGSTDTQYF. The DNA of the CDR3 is TGTGCCAGCACCCGGTGGCCTAGCGGGGGTAGCACAGATACGCAGTATTTT.

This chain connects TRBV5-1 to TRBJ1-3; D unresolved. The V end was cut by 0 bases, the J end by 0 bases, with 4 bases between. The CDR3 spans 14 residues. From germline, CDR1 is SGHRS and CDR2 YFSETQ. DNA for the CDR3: TGCGCCAGCAGCTTGGCCAGCTCTGGAAACACCATATATTTT. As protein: CASSLASSGNTIYF. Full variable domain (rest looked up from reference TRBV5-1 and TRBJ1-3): KAGVTQTPRYLIKTRGQQVTLSCSPISGHRSVSWYQQTPGQGLQFLFEYFSETQRNKGNFPGRFSGRQFSNSRSEMNVSTLELGDSALYLCASSLASSGNTIYFGEGSWLTVV.

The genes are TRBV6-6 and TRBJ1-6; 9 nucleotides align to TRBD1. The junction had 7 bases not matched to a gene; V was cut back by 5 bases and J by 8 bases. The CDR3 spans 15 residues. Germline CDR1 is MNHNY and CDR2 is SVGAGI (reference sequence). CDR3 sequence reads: CASSTVRTGDSPLHF. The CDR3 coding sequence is TGTGCCAGCAGTACTGTCAGGACAGGGGATTCACCCCTCCACTTT.

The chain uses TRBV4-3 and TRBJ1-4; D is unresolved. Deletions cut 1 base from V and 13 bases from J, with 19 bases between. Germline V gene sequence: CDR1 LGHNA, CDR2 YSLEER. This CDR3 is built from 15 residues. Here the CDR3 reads CASSQVSHMEGLLFF. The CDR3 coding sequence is TGCGCCAGCAGCCAAGTTTCCCATATGGAGGGTTTACTGTTTTTT.

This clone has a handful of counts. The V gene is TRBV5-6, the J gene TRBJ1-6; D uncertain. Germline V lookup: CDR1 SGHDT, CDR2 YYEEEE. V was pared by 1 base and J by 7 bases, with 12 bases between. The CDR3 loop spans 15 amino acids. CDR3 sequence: CASSLTDPTNSPLHF. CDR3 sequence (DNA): TGTGCCAGCAGCTTGACAGATCCAACCAATTCACCCCTCCACTTT.

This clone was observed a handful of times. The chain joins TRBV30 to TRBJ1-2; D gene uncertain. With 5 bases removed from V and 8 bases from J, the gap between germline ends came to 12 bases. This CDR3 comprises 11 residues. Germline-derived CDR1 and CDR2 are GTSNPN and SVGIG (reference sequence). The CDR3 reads CAWLSARGYTF. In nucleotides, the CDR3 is TGTGCCTGGTTGTCCGCTAGGGGCTACACCTTC.

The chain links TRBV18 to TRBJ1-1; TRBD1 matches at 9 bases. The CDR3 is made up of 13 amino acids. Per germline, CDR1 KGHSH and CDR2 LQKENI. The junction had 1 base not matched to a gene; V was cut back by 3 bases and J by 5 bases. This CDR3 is CASSPDRGTEAFF. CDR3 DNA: TGTGCCAGCTCACCGGACAGGGGTACTGAAGCTTTCTTT.

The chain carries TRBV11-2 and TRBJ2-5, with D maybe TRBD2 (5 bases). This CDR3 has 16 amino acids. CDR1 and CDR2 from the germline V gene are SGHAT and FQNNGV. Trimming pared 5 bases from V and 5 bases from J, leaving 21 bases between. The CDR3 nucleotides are TGTGCCAGCAGCCCACAGCCAGCGGCGGATCAGGAGACCCAGTACTTC. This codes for CASSPQPAADQETQYF.

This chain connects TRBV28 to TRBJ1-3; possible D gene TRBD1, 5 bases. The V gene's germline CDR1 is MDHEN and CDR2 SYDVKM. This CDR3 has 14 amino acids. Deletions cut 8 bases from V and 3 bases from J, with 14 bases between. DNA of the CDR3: TGTGCCAGCCAGGGCTATTACTTTGGAAACACCATATATTTT. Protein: CASQGYYFGNTIYF.

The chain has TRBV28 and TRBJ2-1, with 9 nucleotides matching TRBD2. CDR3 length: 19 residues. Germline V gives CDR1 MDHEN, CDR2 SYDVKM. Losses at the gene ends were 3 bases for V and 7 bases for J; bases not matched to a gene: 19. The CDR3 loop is CASSFPSEGAGGSLNEQFF. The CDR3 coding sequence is TGTGCCAGCAGTTTCCCCTCCGAAGGCGCGGGGGGGTCTCTGAATGAGCAGTTCTTC.

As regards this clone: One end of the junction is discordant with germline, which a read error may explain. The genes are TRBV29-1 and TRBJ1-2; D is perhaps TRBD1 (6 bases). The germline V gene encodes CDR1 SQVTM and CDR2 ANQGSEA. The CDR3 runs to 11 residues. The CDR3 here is CSVEDTGQRTF. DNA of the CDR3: TGCAGCGTGGAAGATACAGGGCAGAGGACCTTC.

CDR3: CASSSGLANEQYF. The CDR3 DNA is TGTGCCAGTAGTTCGGGACTAGCGAACGAGCAGTACTTC. The rearrangement uses TRBV19 and TRBJ2-7; 10 bases map to TRBD2. J lost 5 bases, V lost 5 bases, and 3 bases had no gene match. Germline V gives CDR1 LNHDA, CDR2 SQIVND (reference sequence). CDR3 length: 13 amino acids. The full variable domain, its missing parts supplied by reference TRBV19 and TRBJ2-7, is DGGITQSPKYLFRKEGQNVTLSCEQNLNHDAMYWYRQDPGQGLRLIYYSQIVNDFQKGDIAEGYSVSREKKESFPLTVTSAQKNPTAFYLCASSSGLANEQYFGPGTRLTVT.